The entry below gives a single T cell receptor (beta chain) sequence along with its context. Its cognate antigen is unknown. The protocol was immunoSEQ multiplex PCR, while the TCRdb copy is restricted to in-frame clones and leaves out a portion. The table includes about 30,000 clones, 72% detected once. Germline V CDR1 and CDR2: LNHDA, SQIVND (reference sequence). The J segment lost 0 bases and the V segment lost 5 bases, leaving 9 bases of the junction unmatched. The CDR3 spans 16 residues. This specimen comes from a study of early stage breast cancer tumors. Findings and caveats of the study: Comparing each tissue with blood distinguished tumor from normal in about 90% of the 16 patients.

The J gene is TRBJ2-5, the V gene TRBV19; 7 nucleotides align to TRBD1. The TCR was taken from a person aged 45 to 60 with breast cancer. Material: blood. This CDR3 reads CASSSYRGNHQETQYF. CDR3 bases: TGTGCCAGTAGTTCATACAGGGGAAACCACCAAGAGACCCAGTACTTC.